These 17 T cell receptor beta chains came from one sample sequenced in a study of T cells in Graves' hyperthyroidism and ophthalmopathy. The CDR3 regions of TCR beta were amplified from RNA transcripts. In the first-round RT-PCR of the TCR CDR3, the HTBI primer set was used. One entry per CDR3 protein results from TCRdb running MiXCR on the multiplex PCR reads. Of under 450,000 distinct CDR3 sequences listed, 15% to 19% are singletons. The sample was blood. These receptor sequences come from a young woman with Graves' hyperthyroidism.

This clonotype was observed at least ten times. The DNA for the CDR3 is TGTGCCAGCAGCTCCAGACAGACAAACTATGGCTACACCTTC. Encoded protein: CASSSRQTNYGYTF. V and J are TRBV7-9 and TRBJ1-2; D is possibly TRBD1 (5 bases). This CDR3 contains 14 residues. Germline V gene data show CDR1 as SEHNR and CDR2 as FQNEAQ (reference sequence). V lost 4 bases, J lost 2 bases, and 11 bases lay in between.

In DNA, the CDR3 is TGCGCCAGCAGCTTGTCGGGCAGCTACTACAATGAGCAGTTCTTC. Residues: CASSLSGSYYNEQFF. This chain connects TRBV5-1 to TRBJ2-1, with D unclear. V was shortened by 1 base and J by 3 bases, with 11 bases between the two germline ends. The length of the CDR3 is 15 residues. Per germline, CDR1 SGHRS and CDR2 YFSETQ.

This clonotype occurred many times. V usage is TRBV29-1 and J usage is TRBJ1-1; TRBD1 matches 10 bases. CDR3 length: 14 residues. The V gene end was trimmed by 6 bases and the J gene end by 2 bases; junction bases not matched to a gene: 6. The germline V gene encodes CDR1 SQVTM and CDR2 ANQGSEA. The CDR3 loop reads CSVDRGSANTEAFF. DNA of the CDR3: TGCAGCGTGGACAGGGGGTCAGCCAACACTGAAGCTTTCTTT.

This clonotype was counted many times. The chain combines TRBV28 with TRBJ2-7, with 13 positions matching TRBD2. The CDR3 extends over 18 amino acids. From germline, CDR1 is MDHEN and CDR2 SYDVKM. V shed 4 bases, J shed 5 bases, and the junction held 14 bases outside the gene matches. CDR3 residues: CASSSPPGTSGKRHEQYF. The CDR3 DNA reads TGTGCCAGCAGTTCCCCCCCCGGGACTAGCGGGAAACGCCACGAGCAGTACTTC. Based on the CDR3 plus reference TRBV28 and TRBJ2-7, the full variable domain is DVKVTQSSRYLVKRTGEKVFLECVQDMDHENMFWYRQDPGLGLRLIYFSYDVKMKEKGDIPEGYSVSREKKERFSLILESASTNQTSMYLCASSSPPGTSGKRHEQYFGPGTRLTVT.

The table lists this clonotype with many counts. The chain joins TRBV11-3 to TRBJ2-5, with 14 bases aligning to TRBD2. The CDR3 totals 16 residues. V gave up 5 bases and J gave up 1 base; unmatched junction bases: 3. Germline CDR1 is SGHNT and CDR2 is YENEEA. The CDR3 nucleotides are TGTGCCAGCAGCCCGGGACTAGCGGGAGTCCAAGAGACCCAGTACTTC. Translating gives CASSPGLAGVQETQYF.

This clonotype was counted at least ten times. V is TRBV3-1 and J is TRBJ2-1; D unresolved. CDR1 and CDR2 from the germline V gene are LGHDT and YNNKEL (reference sequence). The CDR3 has 14 residues. V lost 2 bases and J lost 3, with 8 bases in between. The CDR3 loop reads CASSQIAFYNEQFF. The CDR3 region has the DNA TGTGCCAGCAGCCAAATCGCGTTCTACAATGAGCAGTTCTTC.

This clonotype occurred many times. CDR3 sequence (DNA): TGTGCCAGCAGCTGGACTAGCGGGATCACCAATGAGCAGTTCTTC. Encoded protein: CASSWTSGITNEQFF. The chain is built from TRBV13 and TRBJ2-1; TRBD2 agrees at 12 bases. The CDR3 extends over 15 amino acids. Germline-derived CDR1 and CDR2 are PRHDT and FYEKMQ (reference sequence). V was clipped by 4 bases and J by 6 bases; unmatched bases: 4. The complete variable domain, with remaining parts taken from reference TRBV13 and TRBJ2-1, reads AAGVIQSPRHLIKEKRETATLKCYPIPRHDTVYWYQQGPGQDPQFLISFYEKMQSDKGSIPDRFSAQQFSDYHSELNMSSLELGDSALYFCASSWTSGITNEQFFGPGTRLTVL.

The CDR3 reads CASSVVPGLGETQYF. CDR3 sequence (DNA): TGTGCCAGCAGCGTAGTGCCGGGTTTGGGAGAGACCCAGTACTTC. V gene TRBV9 combines with J gene TRBJ2-5; D call uncertain. CDR1 is SGDLS and CDR2 is YYNGEE in the germline V gene. Trimming left V 0 bases short and J 4 bases short, with 13 bases between. CDR3 length: 15 residues. Full variable domain (remainder filled in from reference TRBV9 and TRBJ2-5): DSGVTQTPKHLITATGQRVTLRCSPRSGDLSVYWYQQSLDQGLQFLIQYYNGEERAKGNILERFSAQQFPDLHSELNLSSLELGDSALYFCASSVVPGLGETQYFGPGTRLLVL.

This clonotype was found a few times. The V call is TRBV4-3, the J call TRBJ2-3; maybe TRBD2 (7 bases). CDR3 length equals 15 residues. CDR1 LGHNA and CDR2 YSLEER come from the germline V gene. V was shortened by 4 bases and J by 2 bases, with 13 bases between the two germline ends. The chain's CDR3 is CASSRGGAPTDTQYF. CDR3 DNA: TGCGCCAGCAGCCGAGGGGGGGCCCCCACAGATACGCAGTATTTT.

This clonotype has only a few counts. This chain uses TRBV20-1 with TRBJ2-2, with D perhaps TRBD2 (7 bases). V was trimmed by 5 bases and J by 2 bases, leaving 12 bases between them. Germline CDR1 DFQATT, CDR2 SNEGSKA (reference sequence). The CDR3 runs to 14 residues. CDR3 coding DNA: TGCAGTGCTGGAAGGGGGGGAAACACCGGGGAGCTGTTTTTT. Translating gives CSAGRGGNTGELFF.

This clonotype was observed at least ten times. This chain uses TRBV4-3 with TRBJ1-6; D is perhaps TRBD1 (6 bases). There are 15 residues in the CDR3. The germline CDR1 and CDR2 sequences are LGHNA and YSLEER. V was cut by 3 bases and J by 10 bases, with 16 bases left in between. The CDR3 nucleotides are TGCGCCAGCAGCCAGTCGACAGGCGGTGGATCACCCCTCCACTTT. Protein product: CASSQSTGGGSPLHF.

The CDR3 region is CASRNWPGHEQFF. The CDR3 DNA follows: TGTGCCAGCAGGAATTGGCCTGGCCACGAGCAGTTCTTC. This chain joins TRBV6-1 and TRBJ2-1; D not certain. CDR3 length: 13 residues. Deletions cut 6 bases from V and 10 bases from J, with 16 bases between. Per the germline V gene, CDR1 is MNHNS and CDR2 is SASEGT.

The chain carries TRBV9 and TRBJ2-1; D is possibly TRBD2 (6 bases). Trimming took 1 base from V and 10 from J, leaving 9 bases between them. The germline gives CDR1 SGDLS, CDR2 YYNGEE. The CDR3 runs 12 residues. The chain's CDR3 is CASSVQGREQFF. The CDR3 bases are TGTGCCAGCAGCGTACAAGGGAGGGAGCAGTTCTTC.

The sample holds many counts of this clonotype. V is TRBV20-1 and J is TRBJ1-5; 7 bases are shared with TRBD1. There are 15 residues in the CDR3. V was pared by 0 bases and J by 2 bases, with 4 bases of the junction left unmatched. In germline, CDR1 is DFQATT, CDR2 SNEGSKA (reference sequence). The CDR3 DNA reads as TGCAGTGCTAGAGAATCCGGGACAGGCAATCAGCCCCAGCATTTT. This codes for CSARESGTGNQPQHF.

The rearrangement links TRBV5-6 to TRBJ2-7; perhaps D is TRBD1 or TRBD2 (5 bases each). Trimming took 0 bases from V and 2 from J, leaving 15 bases between them. The CDR3 spans 16 residues. Germline V gives CDR1 SGHDT, CDR2 YYEEEE. CDR3 sequence reads: CASSLAKNGGTYEQYF. CDR3 nucleotides: TGTGCCAGCAGCTTGGCCAAAAATGGGGGAACCTACGAGCAGTACTTC.

The chain recombines TRBV6-1 with TRBJ2-5, with D uncertain. Germline loops: CDR1 MNHNS, CDR2 SASEGT. The CDR3 is made up of 13 amino acids. V was cut by 6 bases and J by 5 bases, with 13 bases left in between. CDR3 in DNA: TGTGCCAGCAGGACCCTGAGATGGGAGACCCAGTACTTC. Its protein product is CASRTLRWETQYF.

The rearrangement joins TRBV7-2 to TRBJ2-3; D may be TRBD2 (5 bases). Trimming took off 5 bases at V and 4 bases at J, with 10 bases between the two ends. CDR3 length: 13 residues. Germline-derived CDR1 and CDR2 are SGHTA and FQGNSA. CDR3 nucleotides: TGTGCCAGCAGCCTCGGGGTGGCAGATACGCAGTATTTT. It translates to CASSLGVADTQYF.